The next 18 T cell receptor beta chains were all read from a single sample in a study of identical twins. TCRdb redid the calling of the 5' RACE reads with MiXCR, one entry per CDR3 protein. The profile covers 700,000 or so distinct CDR3 sequences, with roughly 20% appearing a single time and 4% to 4.5% taken by the ten largest. Separately, the same data were catalogued under a study of T cells expressing NK-cell markers.

Source material: PBMCs. All receptors come from a woman between 18 and 29 years old in good health.

This clonotype occurred a few times. The rearrangement links TRBV5-5 to TRBJ2-3; 10 bases align to TRBD2. CDR3 length equals 16 residues. Germline V gene data show CDR1 as SGHKS and CDR2 as YYEKEE (reference sequence). V lost 3 bases and J lost 3; bases outside the gene matches: 7. CDR3 protein: CASSWEREGPTDTQYF. The CDR3 DNA sequence: TGTGCCAGCAGCTGGGAGCGGGAGGGCCCGACAGATACGCAGTATTTT.

This chain connects TRBV28 to TRBJ2-7, with D hard to call. Trimming pared 6 bases from V and 2 bases from J, leaving 14 bases between. CDR1 is MDHEN and CDR2 is SYDVKM in the germline V gene. The length of the CDR3 is 14 residues. The CDR3 loop is CASSPETDPYEQYF. CDR3 bases: TGTGCCAGCAGCCCAGAGACCGACCCCTACGAGCAGTACTTC.

The table lists this clonotype with a few counts. This rearrangement joins TRBV27 to TRBJ2-7; D perhaps matches TRBD1 (6 bases). CDR3 size: 14 residues. The germline CDR1 and CDR2 sequences are MNHEY and SMNVEV (reference sequence). The V end was cut by 2 bases, the J end by 2 bases, with 10 bases between. The CDR3 DNA reads TGTGCCAGCAGTTTACAGGGGAAGACCTACGAGCAGTACTTC. Translating it yields CASSLQGKTYEQYF.

This clonotype came up once. This chain links TRBV6-5 with TRBJ2-1, with D possibly TRBD1 on 6 matching bases. Per germline, CDR1 MNHEY and CDR2 SVGAGI. This CDR3 comprises 16 residues. V was shortened by 0 bases and J by 1 base, with 10 bases between the two germline ends. CDR3 nucleotide sequence: TGTGCCAGCAGTTACTCACTAAGGGGGTCCTACAATGAGCAGTTCTTC. It specifies CASSYSLRGSYNEQFF.

The gene calls are TRBV20-1 and TRBJ2-7; a possible D gene is TRBD2 (6 bases). V was clipped by 6 bases and J by 4 bases, with 19 bases between them. The CDR3 sequence is 14 residues long. In germline, CDR1 is DFQATT, CDR2 SNEGSKA (reference sequence). The CDR3 DNA reads TGCAGTGCGAGCCCCGGCGGGAAGGGTTACGAGCAGTACTTC. Encoded protein: CSASPGGKGYEQYF.

This clonotype was detected ten times or more. The genes are TRBV20-1 and TRBJ2-2; the D call may be TRBD1 or TRBD2 (5 bases each). The CDR3 has 14 residues. CDR1 and CDR2 (germline): DFQATT, SNEGSKA (reference sequence). The V gene lost 3 bases and the J gene lost 5 bases, with 13 bases spanning the gap. The CDR3 coding sequence is TGCAGTGCTAGTTATCAGGGAGCGACCGGGGAGCTGTTTTTT. Translation: CSASYQGATGELFF.

This clonotype turned up a few times. The chain couples TRBV4-3 to TRBJ2-3; TRBD2 aligns across 8 bases. J was trimmed by 6 bases and V by 4 bases; bases with no gene match: 9. The germline V gene encodes CDR1 LGHNA and CDR2 YSLEER. The CDR3 covers 15 residues. CDR3 sequence (DNA): TGCGCCAGCAGCCTTCAGCGGGAGCGTGGGGATACGCAGTATTTT. Its translation: CASSLQRERGDTQYF.

This clonotype occurred a few times. J is TRBJ1-1 and V is TRBV6-5; D remains unclear. The CDR3 length is 13 residues. The germline gives CDR1 MNHEY, CDR2 SVGAGI. V gave up 0 bases and J gave up 9 bases, with 11 bases separating them. CDR3 region: CASSYSLRDKAFF. CDR3 coding DNA: TGTGCCAGCAGTTACTCTCTTAGAGATAAAGCTTTCTTT.

This clonotype was picked up a small number of times. This chain links TRBV6-1 with TRBJ2-3; D not certain. This CDR3 is built from 17 residues. The germline V gene encodes CDR1 MNHNS and CDR2 SASEGT. Trimming pared 6 bases from V and 0 bases from J, leaving 19 bases between. CDR3 amino acids: CASSLPLVEASTDTQYF. CDR3 nucleotide sequence: TGTGCCAGCAGCCTCCCTTTAGTAGAAGCTAGCACAGATACGCAGTATTTT.

This clonotype was seen ten or more times. J is TRBJ2-1 and V is TRBV9, with 11 bases lining up with TRBD2. CDR1 and CDR2 from the germline V gene are SGDLS and YYNGEE. Trimming removed 0 bases from V and 10 bases from J; junction bases left unmatched: 15. This CDR3 spans 18 amino acids. DNA for the CDR3: TGTGCCAGCAGCGTAGCTATGCTAGCGGGAGGCGGCCCCACGGAGCAGTTCTTC. Its translation: CASSVAMLAGGGPTEQFF.

The CDR3 protein is CASSDGFSLTYEQYF. The DNA for the CDR3 is TGTGCCAGCAGCGACGGCTTTTCTTTGACCTACGAGCAGTACTTC. The J gene is TRBJ2-7, the V gene TRBV7-9; D not resolved. The CDR3 has 15 amino acids. The germline V gene has CDR1 SEHNR and CDR2 FQNEAQ (reference sequence). V was shortened by 5 bases and J by 2 bases, with 16 bases between the two germline ends.

This clonotype appeared a few times. This chain links TRBV29-1 with TRBJ2-3, with D tentatively TRBD1 (6 bases). The CDR3 consists of 15 residues. Germline values: CDR1 SQVTM, CDR2 ANQGSEA. V lost 4 bases and J 1 base, leaving 15 bases between the germline ends. CDR3 DNA: TGCAGCGTTGGTTCCCGGGACATACGCACAGATACGCAGTATTTT. Protein sequence: CSVGSRDIRTDTQYF.

This clonotype was recorded many times. J is TRBJ2-3 and V is TRBV5-1, with 12 bases that match TRBD2. The CDR3 has 15 residues. The germline V gene encodes CDR1 SGHRS and CDR2 YFSETQ. The trim removed 4 bases at V and 7 bases at J, leaving 7 bases unmatched. The CDR3 is CASSPSGGAMYTQYF. The CDR3 DNA follows: TGCGCCAGCAGCCCTAGCGGGGGGGCCATGTATACGCAGTATTTT.

The J gene is TRBJ1-4, the V gene TRBV20-1, with 10 bases fitting TRBD1. Unmatched junction bases numbered 12, after V lost 6 bases and J lost 5 bases. Germline loops: CDR1 DFQATT, CDR2 SNEGSKA (reference sequence). The CDR3 extends over 16 amino acids. The CDR3 reads CSAAGTGAVSNEKLFF. CDR3 nucleotides: TGCAGTGCGGCCGGGACAGGGGCGGTTTCGAATGAAAAACTGTTTTTT.

This clonotype came up a few times. The chain couples TRBV20-1 to TRBJ2-7; no clear D. The CDR3 runs 13 residues. Germline assignment: CDR1 DFQATT and CDR2 SNEGSKA (reference sequence). Trimming removed 1 base from V and 6 bases from J, with 13 bases in between. The CDR3 region has the DNA TGCAGTGCTAGAGGTGAGAGGTTGGCCGAGCAGTACTTC. It encodes CSARGERLAEQYF.

Ten or more counts support this clonotype. The CDR3 DNA reads as TGCAGTGCTAACACAGGGTACGAGCAGTACTTC. This encodes CSANTGYEQYF. The chain carries TRBV20-1 and TRBJ2-7; TRBD1 might be the D (6 bases). Trimming stripped 4 bases from V and 4 bases from J, with 8 bases between. Germline values: CDR1 DFQATT, CDR2 SNEGSKA (reference sequence). This CDR3 has 11 residues.

The V call is TRBV28, the J call TRBJ2-7; possibly TRBD1 for D (5 bases). The CDR3 contains 14 residues. Trimming took off 2 bases at V and 7 bases at J, with 15 bases between the two ends. CDR1 and CDR2 (germline): MDHEN, SYDVKM. CDR3: CASSLVSGIGEQYF. The CDR3 DNA reads as TGTGCCAGCAGTTTAGTCTCAGGGATCGGTGAGCAGTACTTC.

The sample holds many counts of this clonotype. The J gene is TRBJ2-1, the V gene TRBV9; D gene unclear. This CDR3 is 13 amino acids long. Trimming pared 3 bases from V and 4 bases from J, leaving 8 bases between. The germline gives CDR1 SGDLS, CDR2 YYNGEE. The CDR3 sequence is CASSANWYNEQFF. CDR3 sequence (DNA): TGTGCCAGCAGCGCAAACTGGTACAATGAGCAGTTCTTC.